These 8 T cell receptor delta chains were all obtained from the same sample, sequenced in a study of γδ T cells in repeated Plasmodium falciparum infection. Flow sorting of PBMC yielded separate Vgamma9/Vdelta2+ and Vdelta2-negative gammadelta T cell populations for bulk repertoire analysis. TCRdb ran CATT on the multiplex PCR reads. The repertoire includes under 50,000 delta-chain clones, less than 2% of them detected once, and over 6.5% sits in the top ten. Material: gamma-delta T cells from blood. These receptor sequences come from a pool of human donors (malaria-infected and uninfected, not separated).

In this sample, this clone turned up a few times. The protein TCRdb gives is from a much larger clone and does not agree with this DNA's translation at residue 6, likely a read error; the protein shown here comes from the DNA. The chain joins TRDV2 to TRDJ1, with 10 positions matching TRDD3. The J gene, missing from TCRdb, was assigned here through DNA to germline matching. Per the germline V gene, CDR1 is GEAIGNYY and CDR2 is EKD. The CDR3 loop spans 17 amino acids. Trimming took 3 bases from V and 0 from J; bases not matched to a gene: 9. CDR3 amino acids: CACDGPRGDTYTDKLIF. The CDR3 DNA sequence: TGTGCCTGTGACGGGCCGAGGGGGGATACGTACACCGATAAACTCATCTTT.

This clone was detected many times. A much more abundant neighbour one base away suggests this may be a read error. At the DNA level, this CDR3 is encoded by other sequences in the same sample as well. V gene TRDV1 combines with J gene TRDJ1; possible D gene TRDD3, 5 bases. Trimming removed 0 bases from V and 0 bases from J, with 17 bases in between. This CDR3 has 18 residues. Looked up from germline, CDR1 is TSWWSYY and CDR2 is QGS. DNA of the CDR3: TGTGCTCTTGGGGAACTAAAATGGGGTATGTCCGACACCGATAAACTCATCTTT. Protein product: CALGELKWGMSDTDKLIF.

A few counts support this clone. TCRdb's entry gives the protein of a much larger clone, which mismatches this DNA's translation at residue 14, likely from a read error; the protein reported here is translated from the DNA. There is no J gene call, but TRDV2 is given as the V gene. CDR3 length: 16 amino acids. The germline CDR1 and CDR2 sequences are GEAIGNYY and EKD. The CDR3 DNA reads TGTGCCTTTCAAAGGTTCCTCCCTAGACTTAGGGATAAACCCATCTTT. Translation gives CAFQRFLPRLRDKPIF.

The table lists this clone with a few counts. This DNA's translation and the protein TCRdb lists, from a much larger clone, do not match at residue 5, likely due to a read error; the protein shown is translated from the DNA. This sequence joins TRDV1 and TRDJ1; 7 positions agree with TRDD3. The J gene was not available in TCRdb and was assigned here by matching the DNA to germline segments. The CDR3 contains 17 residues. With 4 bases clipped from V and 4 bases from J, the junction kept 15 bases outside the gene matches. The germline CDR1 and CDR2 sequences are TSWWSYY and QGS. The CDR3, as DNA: TGTGCTCTTGGGGGACTAAACGTCTGGGGGTTCTACGATAAACTCATCTTT. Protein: CALGGLNVWGFYDKLIF.

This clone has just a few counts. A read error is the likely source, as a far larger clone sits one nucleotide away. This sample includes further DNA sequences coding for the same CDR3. The chain's CDR3 is CALGEVRGKLGDTPGTDKLIF. DNA of the CDR3: TGTGCTCTTGGGGAGGTTAGGGGTAAACTGGGGGATACGCCGGGGACTGATAAACTCATCTTT. The V gene is TRDV1, the J gene TRDJ1; 13 bases are a match to TRDD3. Assignment of the J gene here rests on matching the DNA to germline, because TCRdb gives none. V lost 3 bases to trimming and J lost 5 bases; unmatched junction nucleotides: 21. Germline V gene lookup returns CDR1 TSWWSYY and CDR2 QGS. This CDR3 comprises 21 residues.

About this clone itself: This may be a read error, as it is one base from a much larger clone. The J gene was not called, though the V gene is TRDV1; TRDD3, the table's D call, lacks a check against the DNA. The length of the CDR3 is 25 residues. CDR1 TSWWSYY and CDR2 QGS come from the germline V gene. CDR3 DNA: TGTGCCCTTGGGGAACTCTATCCTACGTTTTACCCCCCGGGGGATACTGCAAAATACACCGATAAACTAATCTTT. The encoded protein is CALGELYPTFYPPGDTAKYTDKLIF.

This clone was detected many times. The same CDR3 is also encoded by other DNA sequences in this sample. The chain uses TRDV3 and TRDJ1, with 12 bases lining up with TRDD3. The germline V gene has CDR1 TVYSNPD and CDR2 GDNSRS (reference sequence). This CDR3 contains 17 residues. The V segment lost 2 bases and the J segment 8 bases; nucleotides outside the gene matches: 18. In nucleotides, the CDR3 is TGTGCCTTTTTTACCTCTGGTGTACTGGGGGATACAGCGAAACTCATCTTT. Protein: CAFFTSGVLGDTAKLIF.

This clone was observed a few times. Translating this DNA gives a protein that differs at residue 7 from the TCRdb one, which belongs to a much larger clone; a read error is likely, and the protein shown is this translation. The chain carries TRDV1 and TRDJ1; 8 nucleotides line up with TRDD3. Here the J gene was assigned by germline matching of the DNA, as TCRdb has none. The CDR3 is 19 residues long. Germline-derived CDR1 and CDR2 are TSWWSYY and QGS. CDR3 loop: CAFGEYGYWGVGKYDKLIF. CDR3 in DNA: TGTGCTTTTGGGGAATACGGCTACTGGGGGGTAGGGAAGTACGATAAACTCATCTTT.